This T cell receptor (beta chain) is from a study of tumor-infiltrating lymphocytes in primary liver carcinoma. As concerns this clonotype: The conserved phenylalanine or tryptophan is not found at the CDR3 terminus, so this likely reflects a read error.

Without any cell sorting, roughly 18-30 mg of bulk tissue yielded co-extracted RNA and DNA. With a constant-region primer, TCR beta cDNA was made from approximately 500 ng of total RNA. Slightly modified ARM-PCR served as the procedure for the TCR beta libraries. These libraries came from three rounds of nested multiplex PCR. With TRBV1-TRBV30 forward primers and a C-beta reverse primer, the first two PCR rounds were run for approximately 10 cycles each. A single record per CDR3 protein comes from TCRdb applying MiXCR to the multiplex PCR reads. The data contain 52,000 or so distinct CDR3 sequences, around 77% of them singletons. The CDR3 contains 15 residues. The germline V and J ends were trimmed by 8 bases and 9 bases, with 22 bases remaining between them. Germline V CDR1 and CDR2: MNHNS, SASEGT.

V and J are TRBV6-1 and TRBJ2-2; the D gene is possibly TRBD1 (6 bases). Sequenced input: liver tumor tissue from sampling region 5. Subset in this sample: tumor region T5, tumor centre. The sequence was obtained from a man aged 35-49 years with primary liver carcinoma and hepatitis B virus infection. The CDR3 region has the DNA TGTGCCAGCGGAACACAGGGTACTTCGGCGAGGGAGCTGTTTCTT. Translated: CASGTQGTSARELFL.